These T cell receptor beta chains were read from a single sample in a study of technical replicates of blood from a handful of donors. Produced via immunoSEQ multiplex PCR; TCRdb's table is partial and in-frame only. Found here are 11,000 or so clones, about 94% of them singletons; the top ten hold approximately 7.6%. The sequenced sample was PBMCs. The receptors come from a human donor in good health. Each CDR3 is given with its conserved first and last residue. The order of the fields is V gene, J gene, clone size, D gene, CDR3 protein, CDR3 DNA. A D gene is named only where the DNA matches it firmly. Size tells how often a clone was seen (once, few, many) or the class of an expanded clone, and some rows leave it out.

v_call: TRBV18
j_call: TRBJ2-7
clone_size: .
d_call: TRBD1
cdr3_aa: CASSQTGGNEQYF
cdr3_nt: TGTGCCAGCTCACAGACAGGGGGGAACGAGCAGTACTTC

v_call: TRBV10-2
j_call: TRBJ2-3
clone_size: .
d_call: .
cdr3_aa: CASRHYTDTQYF
cdr3_nt: TGCGCCAGCAGACACTACACAGATACGCAGTATTTT

v_call: TRBV27
j_call: TRBJ1-1
clone_size: once
d_call: TRBD1
cdr3_aa: CASSLRGLSEAFF
cdr3_nt: TGTGCCAGCAGTTTAAGGGGGCTCTCTGAAGCTTTCTTT

v_call: TRBV10-1
j_call: TRBJ1-1
clone_size: few
d_call: .
cdr3_aa: CASSDIYTEAFF
cdr3_nt: TGCGCCAGCAGTGATATATACACTGAAGCTTTCTTT

v_call: TRBV7-9
j_call: TRBJ2-7
clone_size: .
d_call: TRBD2
cdr3_aa: CASSGLAGGYEQYF
cdr3_nt: TGTGCCAGCAGCGGTTTAGCGGGAGGCTACGAGCAGTACTTC

v_call: TRBV7-2
j_call: TRBJ2-1
clone_size: .
d_call: TRBD1
cdr3_aa: CASTFDRAYNEQFF
cdr3_nt: TGTGCCAGCACCTTTGACAGGGCCTACAATGAGCAGTTCTTC

v_call: TRBV10-2
j_call: TRBJ2-7
clone_size: once
d_call: TRBD1
cdr3_aa: CASTGDRSGEQYF
cdr3_nt: TGCGCCAGCACCGGGGACAGAAGCGGCGAGCAGTACTTC

v_call: TRBV2
j_call: TRBJ2-7
clone_size: .
d_call: .
cdr3_aa: CACTRRAQHEQYF
cdr3_nt: TGTGCCTGCACGCGGAGGGCCCAGCACGAGCAGTACTTC

v_call: TRBV5-6
j_call: TRBJ1-3
clone_size: .
d_call: TRBD1
cdr3_aa: CASSPPPGQGAGNTIYF
cdr3_nt: TGTGCCAGCAGCCCTCCGCCGGGACAGGGGGCTGGAAACACCATATATTTT

v_call: TRBV4-2
j_call: TRBJ2-3
clone_size: .
d_call: TRBD1
cdr3_aa: CASSPSPGQDRDTQYF
cdr3_nt: TGTGCCAGCAGCCCATCCCCTGGACAGGACCGCGATACGCAGTATTTT

v_call: TRBV5-4
j_call: TRBJ2-5
clone_size: .
d_call: TRBD1
cdr3_aa: CASSLEGGRETQYF
cdr3_nt: TGTGCCAGCAGCTTGGAAGGGGGCAGGGAGACCCAGTACTTC

v_call: TRBV15
j_call: TRBJ2-3
clone_size: few
d_call: TRBD2
cdr3_aa: CATSPTSGSGADTQYF
cdr3_nt: TGTGCCACCAGCCCTACTAGCGGGAGTGGCGCAGATACGCAGTATTTT

v_call: TRBV5-1
j_call: TRBJ2-2
clone_size: .
d_call: TRBD2
cdr3_aa: CASARILAGVANTGELFF
cdr3_nt: TGCGCCAGCGCTCGAATACTAGCGGGGGTCGCGAACACCGGGGAGCTGTTTTTT

v_call: TRBV5-1
j_call: TRBJ2-1
clone_size: .
d_call: TRBD2
cdr3_aa: CASSLRTSGRNNEQFF
cdr3_nt: TGCGCCAGCAGCTTGCGGACTAGCGGGAGGAACAATGAGCAGTTCTTC

v_call: TRBV7-9
j_call: TRBJ2-7
clone_size: few
d_call: TRBD2
cdr3_aa: CASSSQTSGRPYEQYF
cdr3_nt: TGTGCCAGCAGCTCCCAGACTAGCGGGCGCCCCTACGAGCAGTACTTC

v_call: TRBV5-1
j_call: TRBJ1-3
clone_size: .
d_call: TRBD1
cdr3_aa: CASSWRQGLSGNTIYF
cdr3_nt: TGCGCCAGCAGCTGGAGACAGGGACTTTCAGGAAACACCATATATTTT

v_call: TRBV7-8
j_call: TRBJ2-1
clone_size: .
d_call: .
cdr3_aa: CASSSPRGGVNNEQFF
cdr3_nt: TGTGCCAGCAGCTCCCCTAGGGGCGGGGTAAACAATGAGCAGTTCTTC

v_call: TRBV6-5
j_call: TRBJ1-2
clone_size: .
d_call: .
cdr3_aa: CASSYHSGQDYGYTF
cdr3_nt: TGTGCCAGCAGTTACCACTCAGGGCAGGACTATGGCTACACCTTC

v_call: TRBV5-8
j_call: TRBJ2-7
clone_size: .
d_call: .
cdr3_aa: CASSPLGRTGSYEQYF
cdr3_nt: TGTGCCAGCAGCCCCCTTGGGAGGACAGGCTCCTACGAGCAGTACTTC

v_call: TRBV5-1
j_call: TRBJ2-5
clone_size: .
d_call: .
cdr3_aa: CASSLATREETQYF
cdr3_nt: TGCGCCAGCAGCTTGGCTACCAGGGAAGAGACCCAGTACTTC

v_call: TRBV5-1
j_call: TRBJ2-7
clone_size: .
d_call: .
cdr3_aa: CASSLDLVLSDEQYF
cdr3_nt: TGCGCCAGCAGCTTGGATCTAGTTCTGTCAGACGAGCAGTACTTC

v_call: TRBV10-3
j_call: TRBJ2-7
clone_size: .
d_call: TRBD2
cdr3_aa: CAISGSGSVEQYF
cdr3_nt: TGTGCCATCAGCGGTAGCGGGAGTGTCGAGCAGTACTTC

v_call: TRBV9
j_call: TRBJ2-3
clone_size: .
d_call: .
cdr3_aa: CASSVASGLEGDTQYF
cdr3_nt: TGTGCCAGCAGCGTAGCGAGCGGGTTGGAAGGGGATACGCAGTATTTT

v_call: TRBV5-1
j_call: TRBJ2-2
clone_size: .
d_call: TRBD2
cdr3_aa: CASSSRGDYTGELFF
cdr3_nt: TGCGCCAGCAGTTCCCGGGGGGACTATACCGGGGAGCTGTTTTTT

v_call: TRBV11-3
j_call: TRBJ1-4
clone_size: .
d_call: TRBD1
cdr3_aa: CASLTAGTGEKLFF
cdr3_nt: TGTGCCAGCCTGACGGCCGGGACAGGGGAAAAACTGTTTTTT

v_call: TRBV27
j_call: TRBJ2-7
clone_size: few
d_call: TRBD1
cdr3_aa: CASSLGQGLREQYF
cdr3_nt: TGTGCCAGCAGTTTGGGACAGGGGTTGCGCGAGCAGTACTTC

v_call: TRBV5-1
j_call: TRBJ2-5
clone_size: .
d_call: .
cdr3_aa: CASSFGGEETQYF
cdr3_nt: TGCGCCAGCAGCTTCGGAGGAGAGGAGACCCAGTACTTC

v_call: TRBV2
j_call: TRBJ1-2
clone_size: .
d_call: .
cdr3_aa: CASSRDSNYGYTF
cdr3_nt: TGTGCCAGCAGCAGGGACTCTAACTATGGCTACACCTTC

v_call: TRBV10-3
j_call: TRBJ2-1
clone_size: .
d_call: TRBD2
cdr3_aa: CAISESTSVYNEQFF
cdr3_nt: TGTGCCATCAGTGAGTCGACTAGCGTTTACAATGAGCAGTTCTTC

v_call: TRBV28
j_call: TRBJ2-7
clone_size: .
d_call: TRBD2
cdr3_aa: CASSSLAGGPHEQYF
cdr3_nt: TGTGCCAGCAGTTCACTAGCGGGAGGGCCCCACGAGCAGTACTTC

v_call: TRBV10-1
j_call: TRBJ2-6
clone_size: .
d_call: .
cdr3_aa: CASSESRGLVANVLTF
cdr3_nt: TGCGCCAGCAGTGAGTCGAGAGGATTGGTGGCCAACGTCCTGACTTTC